This paragraph covers one T cell receptor (beta chain) sequence. Antigen unknown. With random hexamers, reverse transcription was performed on roughly 0.45 to 1 ug of RNA. TCRdb processed the immunoSEQ multiplex PCR reads anew with MiXCR; each CDR3 protein has one entry. The sample records about 200,000 distinct CDR3 sequences, just under 95% being singletons. The data derive from a study of CD8 T cells in Susac syndrome. V was pared by 7 bases and J by 7 bases, with 16 bases between. This CDR3 region has 13 residues. CDR1 and CDR2 from the germline V gene are SQVTM and ANQGSEA. General study findings and limits: The study's TCR sequencing and HLA analysis drew on a certain number of individuals. That number was acknowledged as relatively small.

The sample comprised CD4+ T cells from PBMCs. V gene TRBV29-1 combines with J gene TRBJ1-4, with D tentatively TRBD1 (6 bases). The TCR originated in a human donor with multiple sclerosis. CDR3 DNA sequence: TGCAGCGGATTCCTACAGGGTAGTGAAAAACTGTTTTTT. This sequence encodes CSGFLQGSEKLFF.